The clone carrying this T cell receptor (beta chain) was recorded a few times. Antigen specificity is unknown. Germline V gene data show CDR1 as KGHDR and CDR2 as SFDVKD. The CDR3 sequence is 14 residues long. V shed 5 bases, J shed 2 bases, and the junction held 5 bases outside the gene matches. This sample was taken from a study of human T cells and chemical hapten exposure. Broader study findings: Compared with pre-sensitization or healthy control sets, expanded TCRs clustered more. Patch test score rose with PT1 expanded TCRs, significant at 8, 16, 32, not 4.

As for time point: patch test 2, 6 weeks after DPC sensitization. Treatment defined: therapeutic diphenylcyclopropenone sensitization with weekly scalp DPC. Only after blood had been drawn was each patch test applied. Attachment of unique molecular identifiers to individual cDNA molecules was performed in the library. TCRdb re-analysed the RACE reads in MiXCR, keeping a single row per CDR3 protein. The sample gives approximately 95,000 distinct CDR3 sequences, over 10% of which show up once; 2.5% to 4% is in the top ten. This TCR derives from a woman between 40 and 55 years old with alopecia areata. Some clones in this sample may be carry-over from other donors' samples. This chain joins TRBV24-1 and TRBJ2-7; 7 nucleotides agree with TRBD1. Sequences were derived from whole blood, sampled in connection with sensitization to the hapten diphenylcyclopropenone (DPC). The CDR3 DNA reads TGTGCCACCAGTGCAGGACAGGCGACCTACGAGCAGTACTTC. This sequence encodes CATSAGQATYEQYF.